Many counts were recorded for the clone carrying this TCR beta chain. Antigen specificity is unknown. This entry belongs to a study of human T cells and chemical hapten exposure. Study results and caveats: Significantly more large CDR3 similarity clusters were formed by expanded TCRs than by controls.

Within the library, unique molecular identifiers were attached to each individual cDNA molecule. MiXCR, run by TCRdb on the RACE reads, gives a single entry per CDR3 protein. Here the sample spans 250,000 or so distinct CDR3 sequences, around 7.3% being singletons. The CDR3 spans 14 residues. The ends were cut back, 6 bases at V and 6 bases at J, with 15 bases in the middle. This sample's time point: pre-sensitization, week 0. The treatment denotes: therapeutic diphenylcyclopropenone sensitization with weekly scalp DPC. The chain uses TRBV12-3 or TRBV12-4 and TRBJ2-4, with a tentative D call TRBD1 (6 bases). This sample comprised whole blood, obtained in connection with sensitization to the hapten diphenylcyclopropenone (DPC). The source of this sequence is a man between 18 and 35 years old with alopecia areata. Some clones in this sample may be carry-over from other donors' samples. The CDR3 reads CASSPQGRGNIQYF. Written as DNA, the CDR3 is TGTGCCAGCAGCCCTCAAGGCAGGGGAAACATTCAGTACTTC.